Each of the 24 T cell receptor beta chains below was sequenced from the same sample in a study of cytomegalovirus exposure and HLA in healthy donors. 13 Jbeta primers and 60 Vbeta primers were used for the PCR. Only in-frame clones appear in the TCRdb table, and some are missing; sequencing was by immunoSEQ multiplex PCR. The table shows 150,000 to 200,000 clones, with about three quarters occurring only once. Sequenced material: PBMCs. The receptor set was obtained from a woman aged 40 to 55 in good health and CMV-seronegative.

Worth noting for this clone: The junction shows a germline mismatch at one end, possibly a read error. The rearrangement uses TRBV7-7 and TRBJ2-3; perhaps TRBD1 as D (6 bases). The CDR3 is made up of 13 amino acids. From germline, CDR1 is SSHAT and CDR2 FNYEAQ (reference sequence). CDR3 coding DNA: TGTGCTAGCAGCTCCGACAGGACAGATACGCAGTATTTT. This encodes CASSSDRTDTQYF. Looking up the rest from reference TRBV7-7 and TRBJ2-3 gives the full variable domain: GAGVSQSPRYKVTKRGQDVTLRCDPISSHATLYWYQQALGQGPEFLTYFNYEAQPDKSGLPSDRFSAERPEGSISTLTIQRTEQRDSAMYRCASSSDRTDTQYFGPGTRLTVL.

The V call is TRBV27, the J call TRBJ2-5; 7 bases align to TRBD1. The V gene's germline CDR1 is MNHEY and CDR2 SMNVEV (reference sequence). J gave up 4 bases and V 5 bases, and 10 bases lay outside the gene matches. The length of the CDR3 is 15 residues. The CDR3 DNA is TGTGCCAGCAGTCTCCAAACAGGGGTGGTAGAGACCCAGTACTTC. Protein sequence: CASSLQTGVVETQYF.

DNA for the CDR3: TGCGCCAGCAGCCAAACCATAGGGGGTCAGCCCCAGCATTTT. Its protein product is CASSQTIGGQPQHF. The J gene is TRBJ1-5, the V gene TRBV4-3, with D possibly matching TRBD1 (6 bases). Germline CDR1 and CDR2: LGHNA and YSLEER. The CDR3 loop spans 14 amino acids. Trimming took off 2 bases at V and 6 bases at J, with 11 bases between the two ends.

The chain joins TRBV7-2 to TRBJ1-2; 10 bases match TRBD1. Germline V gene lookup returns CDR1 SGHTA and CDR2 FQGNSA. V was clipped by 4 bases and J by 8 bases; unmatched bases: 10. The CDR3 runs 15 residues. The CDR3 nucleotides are TGTGCCAGCAGCTCCGTCCCGGGACAGGGGTCGGGCTACACCTTC. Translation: CASSSVPGQGSGYTF.

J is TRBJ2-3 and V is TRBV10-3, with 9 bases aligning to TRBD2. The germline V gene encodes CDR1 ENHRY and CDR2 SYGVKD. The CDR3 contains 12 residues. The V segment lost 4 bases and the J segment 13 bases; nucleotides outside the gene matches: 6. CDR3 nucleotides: TGTGCCATCAGTGCATTAGCGGGAGTGGAGTATTTT. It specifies CAISALAGVEYF.

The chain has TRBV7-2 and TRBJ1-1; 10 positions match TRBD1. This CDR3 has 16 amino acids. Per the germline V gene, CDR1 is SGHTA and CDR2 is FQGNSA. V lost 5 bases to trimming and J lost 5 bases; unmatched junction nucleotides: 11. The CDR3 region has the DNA TGTGCCAGCAGCAAGAGGGACAGGGGAAGTAGAACTGAAGCTTTCTTT. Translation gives CASSKRDRGSRTEAFF. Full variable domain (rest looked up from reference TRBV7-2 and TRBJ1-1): GAGVSQSPSNKVTEKGKDVELRCDPISGHTALYWYRQSLGQGLEFLIYFQGNSAPDKSGLPSDRFSAERTGGSVSTLTIQRTQQEDSAVYLCASSKRDRGSRTEAFFGQGTRLTVV.

CDR3 nucleotides: TGTGCCAGCAGCTTACCCGGGACAGCGAACACTGAAGCTTTCTTT. This sequence encodes CASSLPGTANTEAFF. The genes are TRBV7-8 and TRBJ1-1, with TRBD1 matching over 7 bases. Trimming cost V 2 bases and J 1 base; bases outside gene matches: 4. Germline assignment: CDR1 SGHVS and CDR2 FQNEAQ. The CDR3 consists of 15 residues.

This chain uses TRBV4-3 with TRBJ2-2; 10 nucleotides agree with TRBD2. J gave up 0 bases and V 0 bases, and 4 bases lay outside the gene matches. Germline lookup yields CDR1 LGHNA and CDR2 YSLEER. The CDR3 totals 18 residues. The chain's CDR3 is CASSQESGRASNTGELFF. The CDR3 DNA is TGCGCCAGCAGCCAAGAAAGCGGGAGGGCCTCGAACACCGGGGAGCTGTTTTTT.

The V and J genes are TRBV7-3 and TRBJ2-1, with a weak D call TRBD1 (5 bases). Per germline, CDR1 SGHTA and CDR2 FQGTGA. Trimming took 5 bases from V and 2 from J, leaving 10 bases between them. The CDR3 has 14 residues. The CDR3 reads CASSIQGTYNEQFF. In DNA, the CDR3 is TGTGCCAGCAGCATTCAGGGTACCTACAATGAGCAGTTCTTC.

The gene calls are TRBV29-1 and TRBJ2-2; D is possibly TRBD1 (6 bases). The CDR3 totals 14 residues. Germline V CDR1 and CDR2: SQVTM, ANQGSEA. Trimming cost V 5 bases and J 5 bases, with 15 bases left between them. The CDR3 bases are TGCAGCGTTCGGCAGGGGATAGGGACCGGGGAGCTGTTTTTT. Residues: CSVRQGIGTGELFF.

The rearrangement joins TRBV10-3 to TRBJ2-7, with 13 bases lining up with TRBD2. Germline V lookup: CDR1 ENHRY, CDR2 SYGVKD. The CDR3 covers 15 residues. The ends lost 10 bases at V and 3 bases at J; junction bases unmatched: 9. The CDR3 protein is CATKGLAGEYYEQYF. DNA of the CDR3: TGTGCCACCAAAGGACTAGCGGGAGAATACTACGAGCAGTACTTC.

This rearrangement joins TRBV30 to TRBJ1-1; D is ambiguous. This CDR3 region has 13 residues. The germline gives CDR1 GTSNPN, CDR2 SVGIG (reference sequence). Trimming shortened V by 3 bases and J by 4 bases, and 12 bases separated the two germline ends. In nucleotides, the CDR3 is TGTGCCTGGAGGAGGATCCGATTCACTGAAGCTTTCTTT. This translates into CAWRRIRFTEAFF.

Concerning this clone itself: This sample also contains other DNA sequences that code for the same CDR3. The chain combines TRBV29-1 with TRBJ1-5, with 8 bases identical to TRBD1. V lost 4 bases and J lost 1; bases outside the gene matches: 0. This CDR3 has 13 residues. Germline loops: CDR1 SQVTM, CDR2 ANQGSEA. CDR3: CSVGQGSNQPQHF. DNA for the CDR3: TGCAGCGTTGGACAGGGGAGCAATCAGCCCCAGCATTTT.

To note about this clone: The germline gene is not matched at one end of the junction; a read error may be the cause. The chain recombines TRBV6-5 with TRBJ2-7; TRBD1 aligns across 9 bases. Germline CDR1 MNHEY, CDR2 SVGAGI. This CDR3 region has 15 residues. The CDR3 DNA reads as TGTGCCGGCAGGCGGGGAGACAGGGGGGGGGACGAGCAGTACTTC. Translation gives CAGRRGDRGGDEQYF.

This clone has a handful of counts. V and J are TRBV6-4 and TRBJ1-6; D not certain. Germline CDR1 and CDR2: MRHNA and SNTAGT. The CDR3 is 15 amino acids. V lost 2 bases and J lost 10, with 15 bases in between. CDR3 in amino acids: CASSDQDFRGSPLHF. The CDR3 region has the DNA TGTGCCAGCAGTGACCAGGATTTCCGAGGGTCACCCCTCCACTTT.

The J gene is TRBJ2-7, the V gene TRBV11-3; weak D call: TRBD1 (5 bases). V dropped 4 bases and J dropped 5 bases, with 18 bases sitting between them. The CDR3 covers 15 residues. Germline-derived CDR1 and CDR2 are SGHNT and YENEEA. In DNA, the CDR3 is TGTGCCAGCAGCTCCCCGGGTGGGAAGGGGAACGAGCAGTACTTC. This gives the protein CASSSPGGKGNEQYF.

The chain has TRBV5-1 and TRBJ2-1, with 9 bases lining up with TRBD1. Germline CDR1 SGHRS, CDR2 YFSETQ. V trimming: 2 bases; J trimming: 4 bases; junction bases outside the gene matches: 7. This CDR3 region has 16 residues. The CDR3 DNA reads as TGCGCCAGCAGCTTTGGGGGGACAGGGCCGTACAATGAGCAGTTCTTC. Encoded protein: CASSFGGTGPYNEQFF.

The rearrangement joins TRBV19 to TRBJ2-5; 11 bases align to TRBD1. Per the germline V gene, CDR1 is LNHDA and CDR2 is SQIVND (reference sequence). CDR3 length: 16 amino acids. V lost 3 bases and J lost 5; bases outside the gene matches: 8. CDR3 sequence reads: CASSISWTGGGETQYF. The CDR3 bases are TGTGCCAGTAGTATCTCTTGGACAGGGGGCGGGGAGACCCAGTACTTC.

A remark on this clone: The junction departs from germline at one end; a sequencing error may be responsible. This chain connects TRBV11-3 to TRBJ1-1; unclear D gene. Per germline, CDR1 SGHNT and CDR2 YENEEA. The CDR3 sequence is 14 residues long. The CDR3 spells CASSLGHQNAEAFF. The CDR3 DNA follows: TGTGCCAGCAGCTTAGGACACCAGAACGCTGAAGCTTTCTTT. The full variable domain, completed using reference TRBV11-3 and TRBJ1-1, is EAGVVQSPRYKIIEKKQPVAFWCNPISGHNTLYWYLQNLGQGPELLIRYENEEAVDDSQLPKDRFSAERLKGVDSTLKIQPAELGDSAVYLCASSLGHQNAEAFFGQGTRLTVV.

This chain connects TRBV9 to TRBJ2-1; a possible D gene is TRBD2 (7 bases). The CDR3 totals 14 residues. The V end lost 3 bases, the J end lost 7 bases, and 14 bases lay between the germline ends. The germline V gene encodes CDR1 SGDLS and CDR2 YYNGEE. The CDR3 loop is CASSGGGLKNEQFF. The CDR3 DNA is TGTGCCAGCAGCGGGGGGGGGCTTAAGAATGAGCAGTTCTTC.

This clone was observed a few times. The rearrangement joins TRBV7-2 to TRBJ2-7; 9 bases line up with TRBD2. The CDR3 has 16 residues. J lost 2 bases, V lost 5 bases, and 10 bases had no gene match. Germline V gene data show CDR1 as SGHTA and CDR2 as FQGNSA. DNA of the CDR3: TGTGCCAGCAGCCCGGCGCTTAGCGGGAGTCCCTACGAGCAGTACTTC. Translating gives CASSPALSGSPYEQYF.

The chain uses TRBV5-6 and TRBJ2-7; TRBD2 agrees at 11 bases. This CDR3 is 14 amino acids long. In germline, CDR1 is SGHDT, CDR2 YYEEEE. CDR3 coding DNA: TGTGCCAGCAGCTTGGGACTAGCGGGACCGACTCTGGACGTC. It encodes CASSLGLAGPTLDV.

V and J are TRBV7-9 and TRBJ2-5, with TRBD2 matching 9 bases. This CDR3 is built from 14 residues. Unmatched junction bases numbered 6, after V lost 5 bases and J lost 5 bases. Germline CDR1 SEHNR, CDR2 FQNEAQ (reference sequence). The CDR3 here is CASSPRLAEETQYF. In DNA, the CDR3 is TGTGCCAGCAGCCCAAGACTAGCGGAGGAGACCCAGTACTTC.

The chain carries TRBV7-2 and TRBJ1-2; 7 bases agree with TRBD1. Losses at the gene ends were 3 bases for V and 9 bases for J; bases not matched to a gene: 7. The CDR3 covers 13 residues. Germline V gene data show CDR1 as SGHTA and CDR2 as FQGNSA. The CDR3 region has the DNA TGTGCCAGCAGCTTGCCGACAGGGATAAGCTACACCTTC. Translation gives CASSLPTGISYTF.